A single sample is the source of the 27 T cell receptor beta chains below, sequenced in a study of pediatric ulcerative colitis. The rectum was sampled with one to two pinch biopsies at colonoscopy. Produced via immunoSEQ multiplex PCR; TCRdb's table is partial and in-frame only. The sample yields roughly 16,000 clones, roughly 70% seen once. Sequencing was carried out using gut tissue. The receptors stem from a girl aged 5-17 years with moderate ulcerative colitis.

V gene TRBV29-1 combines with J gene TRBJ1-2; D is possibly TRBD1 (5 bases). V was shortened by 3 bases and J by 3 bases, with 5 bases between the two germline ends. Germline V gene data show CDR1 as SQVTM and CDR2 as ANQGSEA. The CDR3 has 11 amino acids. CDR3 DNA sequence: TGCAGCGTTGAGGGGGACTATGGCTACACCTTC. Encoded protein: CSVEGDYGYTF.

CDR3 protein: CASSHRRVYSGANVLTF. The CDR3 bases are TGTGCCAGCAGCCATCGCCGGGTTTACTCTGGGGCCAACGTCCTGACTTTC. The chain carries TRBV14 and TRBJ2-6; D remains ambiguous. The CDR3 runs to 17 residues. Germline values: CDR1 SGHDN, CDR2 FVKESK. The germline V and J ends were trimmed by 3 bases and 0 bases, with 12 bases remaining between them.

The chain joins TRBV7-9 to TRBJ1-1; no reliable D call. Germline V lookup: CDR1 SEHNR, CDR2 FQNEAQ (reference sequence). Trimming removed 3 bases from V and 6 bases from J, with 8 bases in between. This CDR3 is built from 12 residues. CDR3 nucleotide sequence: TGTGCCAGCAGCTTGAGGGCAGCTGAAGCTTTCTTT. Protein product: CASSLRAAEAFF. The full variable domain, rest sourced from reference TRBV7-9 and TRBJ1-1, is DTGVSQNPRHKITKRGQNVTFRCDPISEHNRLYWYRQTLGQGPEFLTYFQNEAQLEKSRLLSDRFSAERPKGSFSTLEIQRTEQGDSAMYLCASSLRAAEAFFGQGTRLTVV.

This sequence joins TRBV7-2 and TRBJ2-5; no reliable D call. This CDR3 spans 13 amino acids. Looked up from germline, CDR1 is SGHTA and CDR2 is FQGNSA. The ends were cut back, 1 base at V and 7 bases at J, with 10 bases in the middle. The CDR3 DNA reads as TGTGCCAGCAGCTTAGACGGCGAAGGGACCCAGTACTTC. Its translation is CASSLDGEGTQYF.

V gene TRBV5-4 combines with J gene TRBJ1-1; 7 bases are shared with TRBD1. The J segment lost 9 bases and the V segment lost 2 bases, leaving 7 bases of the junction unmatched. The CDR3 is 13 amino acids. Germline V gene data show CDR1 as SGHNT and CDR2 as YYREEE (reference sequence). CDR3 residues: CASSLSSGGKAFF. CDR3 coding DNA: TGTGCCAGCAGCTTATCATCAGGGGGGAAAGCTTTCTTT. Supplemented by reference TRBV5-4 and TRBJ1-1, the full variable domain reads ETGVTQSPTHLIKTRGQQVTLRCSSQSGHNTVSWYQQALGQGPQFIFQYYREEENGRGNFPPRFSGLQFPNYSSELNVNALELDDSALYLCASSLSSGGKAFFGQGTRLTVV.

The chain carries TRBV11-2 and TRBJ2-3; 14 nucleotides match TRBD2. The CDR3 has 16 residues. The ends lost 7 bases at V and 3 bases at J; junction bases unmatched: 6. CDR1 SGHAT and CDR2 FQNNGV come from the germline V gene. CDR3 in DNA: TGTGCCAGCAAACGGACTAGCGGGGGGCTAACAGATACGCAGTATTTT. Amino acids: CASKRTSGGLTDTQYF.

By sample fraction, this clone is medium-sized (0.01 to 0.1%). The rearrangement uses TRBV7-2 and TRBJ1-5; D might be TRBD1 (5 bases). The V gene lost 1 base and the J gene lost 9 bases, with 13 bases spanning the gap. The CDR3 length is 14 residues. Germline V lookup: CDR1 SGHTA, CDR2 FQGNSA. CDR3 loop: CASSLVAGQPPQHF. The CDR3 nucleotides read TGTGCCAGCAGCTTAGTCGCAGGGCAACCGCCCCAGCATTTT.

The rearrangement links TRBV10-3 to TRBJ1-2; no clear D gene. The CDR3 totals 14 residues. CDR1 is ENHRY, CDR2 SYGVKD, per germline. The V end lost 1 base, the J end lost 0 bases, and 6 bases lay between the germline ends. CDR3 region: CAISELITNYGYTF. CDR3 coding DNA: TGTGCCATCAGTGAGTTGATTACTAACTATGGCTACACCTTC.

V gene TRBV5-5 combines with J gene TRBJ1-4, with TRBD1 as a possible D gene (6 bases). The CDR3 loop spans 15 amino acids. CDR1 and CDR2 (germline): SGHKS, YYEKEE (reference sequence). Trimming stripped 4 bases from V and 5 bases from J, with 15 bases between. The CDR3 nucleotides read TGTGCCAGCAGCACAGGGACGGCGGAGAATGAAAAACTGTTTTTT. Its translation: CASSTGTAENEKLFF.

The gene calls are TRBV25-1 and TRBJ1-4; D is possibly TRBD1 (5 bases). Germline V gene data show CDR1 as MGHDK and CDR2 as SYGVNS. This CDR3 is built from 15 residues. The germline V and J ends were trimmed by 3 bases and 4 bases, with 12 bases remaining between them. The CDR3 spells CASSDEGALNEKLFF. DNA for the CDR3: TGTGCCAGCAGTGACGAAGGGGCTCTTAATGAAAAACTGTTTTTT.

V usage is TRBV18 and J usage is TRBJ1-3; weak D call: TRBD1 (6 bases). Trimming left V 2 bases short and J 0 bases short, with 11 bases between. Germline lookup yields CDR1 KGHSH and CDR2 LQKENI. The CDR3 has 16 amino acids. For the CDR3, the DNA is TGTGCCAGCTCACCAACTGGGACATACTCTGGAAACACCATATATTTT. Translated: CASSPTGTYSGNTIYF.

The table lists this clone with a count of one. V and J are TRBV28 and TRBJ2-7, with 8 nucleotides matching TRBD1. V shed 4 bases, J shed 3 bases, and the junction held 14 bases outside the gene matches. The CDR3 consists of 17 residues. Germline CDR1 MDHEN, CDR2 SYDVKM. The CDR3 protein is CASSSSRGHVRRYEQYF. The CDR3 DNA is TGTGCCAGCAGTTCGTCCAGGGGGCACGTCAGGCGCTACGAGCAGTACTTC. Filled out from reference TRBV28 and TRBJ2-7, the complete variable domain reads DVKVTQSSRYLVKRTGEKVFLECVQDMDHENMFWYRQDPGLGLRLIYFSYDVKMKEKGDIPEGYSVSREKKERFSLILESASTNQTSMYLCASSSSRGHVRRYEQYFGPGTRLTVT.

The chain carries TRBV30 and TRBJ1-1, with 8 bases matching TRBD1. The CDR3 spans 13 residues. Germline V lookup: CDR1 GTSNPN, CDR2 SVGIG (reference sequence). V was pared by 3 bases and J by 1 base, with 1 base of the junction left unmatched. The CDR3 reads CAWRGQANTEAFF. As DNA, the CDR3 is TGTGCCTGGAGGGGACAGGCGAACACTGAAGCTTTCTTT.

The chain joins TRBV15 to TRBJ1-1; possibly TRBD1 for D (6 bases). Trimming removed 0 bases at V and 3 bases at J, with 14 bases between. The V gene's germline CDR1 is LNHNV and CDR2 YYDKDF (reference sequence). The CDR3 totals 16 residues. DNA of the CDR3: TGTGCCACCAGCAGAGATTTAGGGGGTAGGGACACTGAAGCTTTCTTT. It is translated as CATSRDLGGRDTEAFF.

The chain carries TRBV11-2 and TRBJ1-1, with TRBD1 identical over 10 bases. V gave up 5 bases and J gave up 3 bases; unmatched junction bases: 6. Per germline, CDR1 SGHAT and CDR2 FQNNGV. The CDR3 is 15 residues long. The CDR3 region is CASSPTGQGDTEAFF. CDR3 DNA: TGTGCCAGCAGCCCAACCGGACAGGGGGACACTGAAGCTTTCTTT.

This clone appeared a single time. The chain has TRBV6-5 and TRBJ2-7; 7 bases align to TRBD2. Germline assignment: CDR1 MNHEY and CDR2 SVGAGI. The ends lost 2 bases at V and 3 bases at J; junction bases unmatched: 4. The CDR3 is 14 amino acids. The CDR3 coding sequence is TGTGCCAGCAGTTACGAGCGGGGCGGCTACGAGCAGTACTTC. It codes for CASSYERGGYEQYF.

The chain has TRBV11-2 and TRBJ2-2, with 9 positions matching TRBD1. Per the germline V gene, CDR1 is SGHAT and CDR2 is FQNNGV. Losses at the gene ends were 7 bases for V and 0 bases for J; bases not matched to a gene: 12. This CDR3 comprises 18 residues. The CDR3 DNA reads TGTGCCAGCACCACCCGGGACAGGGATGTGGCGAACACCGGGGAGCTGTTTTTT. This codes for CASTTRDRDVANTGELFF. Supplemented by reference TRBV11-2 and TRBJ2-2, the full variable domain reads EAGVAQSPRYKIIEKRQSVAFWCNPISGHATLYWYQQILGQGPKLLIQFQNNGVVDDSQLPKDRFSAERLKGVDSTLKIQPAKLEDSAVYLCASTTRDRDVANTGELFFGEGSRLTVL.

The V call is TRBV5-1, the J call TRBJ2-3; maybe TRBD1 (6 bases). The V end was cut by 0 bases, the J end by 3 bases, with 11 bases between. The CDR3 contains 15 residues. CDR1 and CDR2 from the germline V gene are SGHRS and YFSETQ. The CDR3 coding sequence is TGCGCCAGCAGCTTGGCTCAGGGGCGGACAGATACGCAGTATTTT. Its protein product is CASSLAQGRTDTQYF.

This clone was observed a handful of times. The chain couples TRBV30 to TRBJ1-1, with 7 nucleotides matching TRBD1. V dropped 4 bases and J dropped 4; count of bases not matched to a gene: 3. CDR1 is GTSNPN, CDR2 SVGIG, per germline (reference sequence). This CDR3 has 12 amino acids. The CDR3 protein is CAWTGDSTEAFF. DNA of the CDR3: TGTGCCTGGACGGGGGACAGCACTGAAGCTTTCTTT.

The rearrangement uses TRBV7-9 and TRBJ2-3; the D is unclear. The CDR3 has 14 residues. In germline, CDR1 is SEHNR, CDR2 FQNEAQ (reference sequence). V lost 0 bases and J 3 bases, leaving 7 bases between the germline ends. The CDR3 sequence is CASSLASRTDTQYF. The CDR3 DNA reads TGTGCCAGCAGCTTAGCCAGCAGGACAGATACGCAGTATTTT.

The chain employs TRBV18 and TRBJ1-1; D gene uncertain. V lost 3 bases, J lost 3 bases, and 2 bases lay in between. CDR1 is KGHSH, CDR2 LQKENI, per germline. The CDR3 sequence is 11 residues long. CDR3 residues: CASSPDTEAFF. CDR3 sequence (DNA): TGTGCCAGCTCACCGGACACTGAAGCTTTCTTT.

The genes are TRBV2 and TRBJ2-3; 11 bases agree with TRBD2. The V segment lost 5 bases and the J segment 5 bases; nucleotides outside the gene matches: 12. The CDR3 is 17 residues long. Germline values: CDR1 SNHLY, CDR2 FYNNEI. CDR3: CASSHQTSGENGDTQYF. CDR3 bases: TGTGCCAGCAGTCACCAGACTAGCGGGGAAAATGGAGATACGCAGTATTTT.

CDR3 sequence: CASSPPGQGAVNEQFF. DNA for the CDR3: TGTGCCAGCAGCCCACCGGGACAGGGGGCGGTCAATGAGCAGTTCTTC. The rearrangement joins TRBV11-3 to TRBJ2-1; 12 nucleotides align to TRBD1. J was trimmed by 6 bases and V by 5 bases; bases with no gene match: 8. The CDR3 sequence is 16 residues long. Germline V gives CDR1 SGHNT, CDR2 YENEEA.

Only one count was recorded for this clone. The chain couples TRBV7-6 to TRBJ2-3; D might be TRBD1 or TRBD2, each matching 6 bases. CDR3 size: 13 residues. Trimming shortened V by 3 bases and J by 4 bases, and 8 bases separated the two germline ends. Germline-derived CDR1 and CDR2 are SGHVS and FNYEAQ. The CDR3 nucleotides read TGTGCCAGCAGCTTCGGGGGCCCAGATACGCAGTATTTT. Protein sequence: CASSFGGPDTQYF.

The chain combines TRBV28 with TRBJ1-1; a possible D gene is TRBD1 (6 bases). Germline V lookup: CDR1 MDHEN, CDR2 SYDVKM. Trimming took 6 bases from V and 0 from J, leaving 17 bases between them. The CDR3 has 16 amino acids. CDR3 residues: CASSLQGRYMNTEAFF. The CDR3 DNA sequence: TGTGCCAGCAGCCTACAGGGCCGTTACATGAACACTGAAGCTTTCTTT.

The chain has TRBV30 and TRBJ2-7, with 7 positions matching TRBD1. This CDR3 region has 14 residues. CDR1 is GTSNPN and CDR2 is SVGIG in the germline V gene (reference sequence). Trimming at V came to 3 bases and at J to 2 bases, leaving 7 bases not matched to a gene. CDR3 in amino acids: CAWSKTGTTYEQYF. The CDR3 DNA is TGTGCCTGGAGCAAGACAGGGACCACCTACGAGCAGTACTTC. The full variable domain, with the rest looked up from reference TRBV30 and TRBJ2-7, is SQTIHQWPATLVQPVGSPLSLECTVEGTSNPNLYWYRQAAGRGLQLLFYSVGIGQISSEVPQNLSASRPQDRQFILSSKKLLLSDSGFYLCAWSKTGTTYEQYFGPGTRLTVT.

The chain carries TRBV28 and TRBJ1-3, with D maybe TRBD1 (6 bases). CDR1 and CDR2 (germline): MDHEN, SYDVKM. The V gene lost 2 bases and the J gene lost 0 bases, with 11 bases spanning the gap. The CDR3 length is 16 residues. The CDR3 region is CASSLGGQPSGNTIYF. CDR3 DNA sequence: TGTGCCAGCAGTTTAGGAGGACAGCCCTCTGGAAACACCATATATTTT.